The 13 T cell receptor beta chains below were found in one sample sequenced in a study of T cells after yellow fever vaccination. TCRdb reprocessed the 5' RACE reads via MiXCR and lists one record per CDR3 protein. The sample contains 350,000 to 450,000 distinct CDR3 sequences, approximately 19% of which appear only once. The material was PBMCs, obtained before the yellow fever booster vaccination. These receptors all come from a young man who received the YFV17D yellow fever vaccine.

The chain uses TRBV12-3 or TRBV12-4 and TRBJ1-5; D possibly corresponds to TRBD1 (6 bases). Trimming removed 6 bases from V and 2 bases from J, with 14 bases in between. The CDR3 totals 15 residues. CDR3 bases: TGTGCCAGCAGGGGGACACAAAATCGCAATCAGCCCCAGCATTTT. Protein sequence: CASRGTQNRNQPQHF.

The J gene is TRBJ2-5, the V gene TRBV7-8; maybe TRBD1 (5 bases). CDR1 is SGHVS, CDR2 FQNEAQ, per germline. Trimming took off 3 bases at V and 2 bases at J, with 10 bases between the two ends. The CDR3 consists of 14 residues. This chain's CDR3 is CASSFRVGQETQYF. CDR3 nucleotides: TGTGCCAGCAGCTTCAGGGTGGGGCAAGAGACCCAGTACTTC.

This clonotype occurred a few times. The V gene is TRBV12-3 or TRBV12-4, the J gene TRBJ1-1; D remains ambiguous. This CDR3 has 13 residues. Trimming pared 4 bases from V and 2 bases from J, leaving 8 bases between. This CDR3 reads CASSSYINTEAFF. For the CDR3, the DNA is TGTGCCAGCAGTTCATATATAAACACTGAAGCTTTCTTT.

The V gene is TRBV7-8, the J gene TRBJ2-1; the match to TRBD2 covers 8 bases. Germline-derived CDR1 and CDR2 are SGHVS and FQNEAQ. The ends lost 2 bases at V and 7 bases at J; junction bases unmatched: 7. CDR3 size: 15 residues. The chain's CDR3 is CASSLRLAKENEQFF. In DNA, the CDR3 is TGTGCCAGCAGCTTACGACTAGCGAAGGAGAATGAGCAGTTCTTC.

This clonotype was picked up a small number of times. V and J are TRBV20-1 and TRBJ2-1; 9 bases align to TRBD2. CDR1 is DFQATT, CDR2 SNEGSKA, per germline (reference sequence). J was trimmed by 4 bases and V by 0 bases; bases with no gene match: 4. The CDR3 loop spans 15 amino acids. CDR3 in DNA: TGCAGTGCTAGAGATTGGACTAGCGCTTACAATGAGCAGTTCTTC. Translating gives CSARDWTSAYNEQFF.

This clonotype was found many times. The chain employs TRBV12-3 or TRBV12-4 and TRBJ2-7; D gene unclear. This CDR3 is built from 13 residues. Trimming took 2 bases from V and 0 from J, leaving 5 bases between them. This chain's CDR3 is CASSLTPSYEQYV. The CDR3 bases are TGTGCCAGCAGTTTAACACCCTCCTACGAGCAGTACGTC.

This clonotype appeared a single time. The chain links TRBV2 to TRBJ2-7, with D uncertain. The germline gives CDR1 SNHLY, CDR2 FYNNEI. This CDR3 region has 11 residues. Trimming took 11 bases from V and 5 from J, leaving 13 bases between them. CDR3 sequence: CALSRANEQYV. In DNA, the CDR3 is TGTGCCTTATCCCGGGCTAACGAGCAGTACGTC.

The chain joins TRBV6-5 to TRBJ2-5; D may be TRBD1 (5 bases). The CDR3 has 14 amino acids. V dropped 6 bases and J dropped 4 bases, with 15 bases sitting between them. Germline V gives CDR1 MNHEY, CDR2 SVGAGI. CDR3 DNA sequence: TGTGCCAGCAGCCGTTCAGGGATGGGAGAGACCCAGTACTTC. It encodes CASSRSGMGETQYF.

The chain couples TRBV5-1 to TRBJ2-2; TRBD1 aligns across 8 bases. The V and J ends lost 7 bases and 1 base, in that order; junction bases with no gene match: 9. Germline CDR1 reads SGHRS; CDR2 reads YFSETQ. CDR3 size: 16 residues. Here the CDR3 reads CASSPGGWGNTGELFF. The CDR3 DNA reads TGCGCCAGCTCCCCAGGGGGCTGGGGGAACACCGGGGAGCTGTTTTTT.

This chain links TRBV7-9 with TRBJ1-2; 7 bases are a match to TRBD1. The V segment lost 0 bases and the J segment 0 bases; nucleotides outside the gene matches: 4. Germline assignment: CDR1 SEHNR and CDR2 FQNEAQ (reference sequence). CDR3 length equals 16 residues. The CDR3 sequence is CASSLAGGRANYGYTF. The DNA of the CDR3 is TGTGCCAGCAGCTTAGCAGGGGGCCGAGCTAACTATGGCTACACCTTC.

A few counts support this clonotype. The chain has TRBV7-2 and TRBJ2-3; TRBD2 matches 16 bases. The V gene's germline CDR1 is SGHTA and CDR2 FQGNSA. Losses at the gene ends were 5 bases for V and 5 bases for J; bases not matched to a gene: 4. This CDR3 has 16 amino acids. In DNA form, the CDR3 reads TGTGCCAGCAGCCTGGGACTAGCGGGGGGGATAGATACGCAGTATTTT. This translates into CASSLGLAGGIDTQYF. The variable domain in full, completed from reference TRBV7-2 and TRBJ2-3, reads GAGVSQSPSNKVTEKGKDVELRCDPISGHTALYWYRQSLGQGLEFLIYFQGNSAPDKSGLPSDRFSAERTGGSVSTLTIQRTQQEDSAVYLCASSLGLAGGIDTQYFGPGTRLTVL.

The sample holds many counts of this clonotype. This chain links TRBV3-1 with TRBJ2-5, with unresolved D. The V end was cut by 1 base, the J end by 5 bases, with 14 bases between. The CDR3 covers 15 residues. Per germline, CDR1 LGHDT and CDR2 YNNKEL (reference sequence). The CDR3 DNA is TGTGCCAGCAGCCAAGGAGAGGTAGCCGTCGAGACCCAGTACTTC. Translated, it gives CASSQGEVAVETQYF.

The CDR3: CATVRDRAGYGYTF. CDR3 sequence (DNA): TGTGCCACCGTCCGGGACAGGGCCGGCTATGGCTACACCTTC. V and J are TRBV6-5 and TRBJ1-2; 9 nucleotides agree with TRBD1. The germline CDR1 and CDR2 sequences are MNHEY and SVGAGI. The CDR3 loop spans 14 amino acids. The ends lost 10 bases at V and 4 bases at J; junction bases unmatched: 10.